This record looks at one T cell receptor (beta chain) sequence and its context. Antigen specificity is unknown. With random hexamers, roughly 0.5 to 1 ug RNA was reverse transcribed. TCRdb itself ran the immunoSEQ multiplex PCR reads through MiXCR, one entry per CDR3 protein. The table shows some 200,000 distinct CDR3 sequences, with 90% to 97% occurring only once. The sample belongs to a study of CD8 T cells in Susac syndrome. Findings and caveats of the study: There was no clonal expansion in the CD4+ T cell repertoires of Susac syndrome.

Germline V gene sequence: CDR1 SGHAT, CDR2 FQDESV (reference sequence). The CDR3 contains 13 residues. The trim removed 5 bases at V and 7 bases at J, leaving 4 bases unmatched. CD8+ and CD4+ T cells from blood underwent TCR beta sequencing, which was carried out in a high-throughput format. In Susac syndrome patients, recently defined diagnostic criteria for definite or probable disease were met. Bulk CD8+ and CD4+ cells came from magnetic negative isolation; CD8+ TEMRA by FACS. The chain combines TRBV11-1 with TRBJ1-4; 7 bases agree with TRBD1. The sample was CD4+ T cells from PBMCs. This receptor was taken from a human donor with Susac syndrome. CDR3 bases: TGTGCCAGCAGCGTCCGGGACAGTGAAAAACTGTTTTTT. It translates to CASSVRDSEKLFF.